This record concerns one T cell receptor beta chain sequence. The data derive from a study of shared clonotypes between healthy human individuals. In the naive CD8 group, cells lacked CD45RO and were positively selected for CCR7, so terminally differentiated effector memory CD45RA+ cells were left out. Free of recent acute infections or vaccinations, the donors were healthy HIV-negative adults. V was cut by 6 bases and J by 8 bases, with 22 bases left in between. The CDR3 contains 15 residues. Germline lookup yields CDR1 MNHEY and CDR2 SVGAGI. This was a deep-level run. Each subset's genomic DNA was shared equally among a number of immunoSEQ plates. Authors' processing steps: ImmunoSEQ output held junction-only sequences without quality scores, so filtering differed. Assay: immunoSEQ multiplex PCR; the TCRdb copy retains only in-frame clones and omits some. The V and J calls and clone size were taken over from that table, and D and trimming were inferred from the DNA. The sample shows some 2 million clones, just under 95% of them seen only once.

The V call is TRBV6-5, the J call TRBJ1-2, with D unresolved. The receptor's source is a man younger than 30 in good health. Sequencing input: naive CD8+ T cells sorted from blood. This CDR3 reads CASSRSSGSVEGYTF. CDR3 in DNA: TGTGCCAGCAGCCGAAGCTCGGGGTCTGTTGAGGGCTACACCTTC.